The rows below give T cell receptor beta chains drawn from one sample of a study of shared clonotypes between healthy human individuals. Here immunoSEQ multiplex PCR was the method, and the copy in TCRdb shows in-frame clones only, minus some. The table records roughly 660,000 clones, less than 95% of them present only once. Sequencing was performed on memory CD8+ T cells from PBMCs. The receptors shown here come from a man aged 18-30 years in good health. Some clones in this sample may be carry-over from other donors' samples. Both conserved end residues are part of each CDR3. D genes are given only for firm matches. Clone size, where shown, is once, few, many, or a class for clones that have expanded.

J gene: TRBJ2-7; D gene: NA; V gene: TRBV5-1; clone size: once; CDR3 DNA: TGCGCCAGCAGCTTTCTGCGGGACTCCTACGAGCAGTACTTC; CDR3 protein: CASSFLRDSYEQYF
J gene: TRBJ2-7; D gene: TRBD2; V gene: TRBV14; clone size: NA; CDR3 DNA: TGTGCCAGCAGCCAAGAACTAGCGGAGTTCTACGAGCAGTACTTC; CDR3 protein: CASSQELAEFYEQYF
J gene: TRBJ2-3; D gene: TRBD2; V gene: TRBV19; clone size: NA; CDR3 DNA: TGTGCCAGTAGTATTGAGGGCCCCTTAGCGGGAGGCACAGATACGCAGTATTTT; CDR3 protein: CASSIEGPLAGGTDTQYF
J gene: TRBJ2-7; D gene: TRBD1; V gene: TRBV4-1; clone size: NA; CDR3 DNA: TGCGCCAGCAGCCCCTCGACAGGGGGAAGCTACGAGCAGTACTTC; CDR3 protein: CASSPSTGGSYEQYF
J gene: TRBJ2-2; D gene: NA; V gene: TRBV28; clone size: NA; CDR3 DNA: TGTGCCAGCAAAGGGGCCAACACCGGGGAGCTGTTTTTT; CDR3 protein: CASKGANTGELFF
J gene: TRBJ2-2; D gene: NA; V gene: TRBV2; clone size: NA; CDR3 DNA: TGTGCCGGGTTTCGGAGAAACACCGGGGAGCTGTTTTTT; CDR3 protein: CAGFRRNTGELFF
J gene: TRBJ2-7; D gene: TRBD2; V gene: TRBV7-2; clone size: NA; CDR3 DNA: TGTGCCAGCAGCCTCAGACTTCTAGCGGGCTACGAGCAGTACTTC; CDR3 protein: CASSLRLLAGYEQYF
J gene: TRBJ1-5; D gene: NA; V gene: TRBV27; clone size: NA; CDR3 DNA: TGTGCCAGCAGTAAAGGGGGGACGCACCCTAACCTATTT; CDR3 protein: CASSKGGTHPNLF
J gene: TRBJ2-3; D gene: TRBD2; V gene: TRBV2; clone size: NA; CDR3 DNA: TGTGCCAGCAGACCTGCTAGCGGGGGCGGGGCAGATACGCAGTATTTT; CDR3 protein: CASRPASGGGADTQYF
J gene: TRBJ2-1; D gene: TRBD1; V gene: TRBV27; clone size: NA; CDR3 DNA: TGTGCCAGCAGCCCGGGACAGGTGGACTACAATGAGCAGTTCTTC; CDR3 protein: CASSPGQVDYNEQFF
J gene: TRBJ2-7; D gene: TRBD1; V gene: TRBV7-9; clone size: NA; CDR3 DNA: TGTGCCAGCAGCGCCGGACAGGGGCCGGGCGAGCAGTACTTC; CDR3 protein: CASSAGQGPGEQYF
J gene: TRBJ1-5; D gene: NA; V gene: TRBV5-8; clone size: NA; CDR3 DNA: TGTGCCAGCAGCTTGCTGAGGGGGGATCAGCCCCAGCATTTT; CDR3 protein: CASSLLRGDQPQHF
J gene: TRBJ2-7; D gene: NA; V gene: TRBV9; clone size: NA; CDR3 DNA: TGTGCCAGCAGCGTAGATGCGGGCGGGTCCTACGAGCAGTACTTC; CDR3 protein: CASSVDAGGSYEQYF
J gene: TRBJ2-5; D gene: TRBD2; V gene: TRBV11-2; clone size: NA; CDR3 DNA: TGTGCCAGCAGCCCCCCCGGGAGGGCCGGGGAGACCCAGTACTTC; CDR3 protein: CASSPPGRAGETQYF
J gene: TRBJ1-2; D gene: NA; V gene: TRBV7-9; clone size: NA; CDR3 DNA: TGTGCCAGCACCGCCAGGACTAACTATGGCTACACCTTC; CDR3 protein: CASTARTNYGYTF
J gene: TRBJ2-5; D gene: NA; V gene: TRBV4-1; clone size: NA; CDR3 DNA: TGCGCCAGCAGCCAAGACCCGCGCCACCAAGAGACCCAGTACTTC; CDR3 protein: CASSQDPRHQETQYF
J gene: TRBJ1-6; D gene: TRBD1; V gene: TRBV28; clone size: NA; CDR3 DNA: TGTGCCAGCAGCCCTGACAGGGCGAGCTCCTATAATTCACCCCTCCACTTT; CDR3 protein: CASSPDRASSYNSPLHF
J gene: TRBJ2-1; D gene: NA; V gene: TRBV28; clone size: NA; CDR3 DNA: TGTGCCAGCAGTTCAGCGTGGGGGGCCAATGAGCAGTTCTTC; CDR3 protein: CASSSAWGANEQFF